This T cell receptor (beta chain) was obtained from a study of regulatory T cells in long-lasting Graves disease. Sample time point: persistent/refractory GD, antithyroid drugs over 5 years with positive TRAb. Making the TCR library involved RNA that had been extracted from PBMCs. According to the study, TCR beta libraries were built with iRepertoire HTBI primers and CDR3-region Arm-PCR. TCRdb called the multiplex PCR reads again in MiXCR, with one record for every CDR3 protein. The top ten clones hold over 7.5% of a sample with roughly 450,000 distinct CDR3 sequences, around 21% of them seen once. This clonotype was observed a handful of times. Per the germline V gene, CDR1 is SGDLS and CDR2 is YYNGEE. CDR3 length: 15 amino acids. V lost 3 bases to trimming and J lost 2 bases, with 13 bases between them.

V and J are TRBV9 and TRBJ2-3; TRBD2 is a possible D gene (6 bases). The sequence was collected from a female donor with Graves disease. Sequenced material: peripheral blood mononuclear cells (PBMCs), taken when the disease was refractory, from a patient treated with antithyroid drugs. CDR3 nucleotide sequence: TGTGCCAGCAGCGCCACCGGGGGTCACACAGATACGCAGTATTTT. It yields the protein CASSATGGHTDTQYF.